The clone carrying this TCR beta chain was observed a single time. This record belongs to a study of technical replicates of blood from a handful of donors. The CDR3 totals 11 residues. V lost 5 bases to trimming and J lost 2 bases, with 4 bases between them. Germline CDR1 reads SGHTS; CDR2 reads YDEGEE. Data came from immunoSEQ multiplex PCR; TCRdb stores just in-frame clones and leaves some out. The sample shows roughly 76,000 clones, about 86% of them seen only once. Material for sequencing was PBMCs. This TCR derives from a human donor in good health. Some clones in this sample may be carry-over from other donors' samples. The J gene is TRBJ2-5, the V gene TRBV5-8; D not resolved. As DNA, the CDR3 is TGTGCCAGCAGTACTCAAGAGACCCAGTACTTC. Its translation: CASSTQETQYF.